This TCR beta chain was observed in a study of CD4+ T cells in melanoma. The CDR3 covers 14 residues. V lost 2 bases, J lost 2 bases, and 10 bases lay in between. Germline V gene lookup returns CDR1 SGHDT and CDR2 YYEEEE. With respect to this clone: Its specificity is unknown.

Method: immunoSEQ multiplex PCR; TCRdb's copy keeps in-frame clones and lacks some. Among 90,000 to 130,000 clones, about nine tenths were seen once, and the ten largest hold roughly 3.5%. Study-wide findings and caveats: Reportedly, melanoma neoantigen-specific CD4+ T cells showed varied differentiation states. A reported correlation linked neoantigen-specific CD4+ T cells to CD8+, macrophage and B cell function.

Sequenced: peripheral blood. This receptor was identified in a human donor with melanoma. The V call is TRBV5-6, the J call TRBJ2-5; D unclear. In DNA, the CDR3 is TGTGCCAGCAGCTTAGTTCTGGGTCAAGAGACCCAGTACTTC. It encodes CASSLVLGQETQYF.